One sample yielded the 20 T cell receptor beta chains listed below, sequenced in a study of Graves' ophthalmopathy and Graves' hyperthyroidism. As the template, RNA transcripts were used to amplify TCR beta CDR3 regions. Second-round multiplex PCR came after a first-round RT-PCR that employed HTBI primers. In TCRdb, the multiplex PCR reads were re-called with MiXCR into one record per CDR3 protein. The table has 580,000 or so distinct CDR3 sequences, approximately 37% seen once; the top ten hold about 4.2%. The source material was peripheral blood or thyroid tissue (not recorded which). These receptors came from an adult man with Graves' hyperthyroidism.

Details on this clonotype: The junction and the germline gene differ at one end; a read error may be behind it. The rearrangement joins TRBV7-9 to TRBJ2-6; the match to TRBD1 covers 9 bases. Per germline, CDR1 SEHNR and CDR2 FQNEAQ (reference sequence). There are 15 residues in the CDR3. The CDR3 DNA reads as TGTGCCAGCAGTTACTCGAGGGACAGGGCCTACGTCCTGACTTTC. This codes for CASSYSRDRAYVLTF.

This clonotype has ten or more counts. CDR3 protein: CSAQAGVNYEQYF. The CDR3 DNA reads TGCAGTGCGCAAGCGGGAGTTAACTACGAGCAGTACTTC. The chain is built from TRBV20-1 and TRBJ2-7, with 8 positions matching TRBD2. Germline V gives CDR1 DFQATT, CDR2 SNEGSKA (reference sequence). J was trimmed by 3 bases and V by 6 bases; bases with no gene match: 7. There are 13 residues in the CDR3.

The rearrangement links TRBV15 to TRBJ1-3, with D possibly being TRBD1 (5 bases). Germline CDR1 LNHNV, CDR2 YYDKDF (reference sequence). The CDR3 consists of 13 residues. Trimming left V 0 bases short and J 7 bases short, with 7 bases between. The CDR3 loop is CATSRDRGNTIYF. The CDR3 DNA is TGTGCCACCAGCAGAGATCGGGGGAACACCATATATTTT.

The chain has TRBV7-9 and TRBJ2-7; TRBD1 matches 7 bases. V lost 3 bases, J lost 2 bases, and 4 bases stayed unmatched. The CDR3 length is 14 residues. Germline V gene data show CDR1 as SEHNR and CDR2 as FQNEAQ (reference sequence). CDR3: CASSFRQGAYEQYF. The CDR3 coding sequence is TGTGCCAGCAGCTTCCGTCAGGGGGCCTACGAGCAGTACTTC.

In this sample, this clonotype turned up a few times. The genes are TRBV27 and TRBJ2-7; TRBD2 might be the D (5 bases). The CDR3 has 12 amino acids. In germline, CDR1 is MNHEY, CDR2 SMNVEV (reference sequence). Deletions cut 8 bases from V and 1 base from J, with 9 bases between. The CDR3: CASLRDSYEQYF. The CDR3 DNA is TGTGCCAGCCTGAGGGATTCCTACGAGCAGTACTTC.

The table lists this clonotype with a count of one. The chain links TRBV10-3 to TRBJ2-7; D is unclear. The germline CDR1 and CDR2 sequences are ENHRY and SYGVKD. CDR3 length: 10 amino acids. Trimming removed 3 bases at V and 9 bases at J, with 6 bases between. In DNA, the CDR3 is TGTGCCATCAGTGATGACCCGCAGTACTTC. Its protein product is CAISDDPQYF.

V usage is TRBV7-9 and J usage is TRBJ1-5; 8 nucleotides align to TRBD1. J gave up 14 bases and V 11 bases, and 23 bases lay outside the gene matches. CDR1 SEHNR and CDR2 FQNEAQ come from the germline V gene (reference sequence). CDR3 length: 15 residues. CDR3 residues: CAVVRTSGTGSYEHF. In nucleotides, the CDR3 is TGTGCCGTCGTACGGACTAGCGGGACAGGCTCCTACGAGCATTTT.

Turning to this clonotype: Compared with germline, one end of the junction differs, possibly owing to a read error. The CDR3 sequence is CASSQPAREPRAGNTIYF. In DNA form, the CDR3 reads TGCGCCAGCAGCCAACCAGCGAGGGAGCCCCGCGCTGGAAACACCATATATTTT. J is TRBJ1-3 and V is TRBV7-2; D not certain. The germline V gene has CDR1 SGHTA and CDR2 FQGNSA. There are 18 residues in the CDR3.

The chain links TRBV28 to TRBJ1-1; possibly TRBD1 for D (5 bases). Germline V gene sequence: CDR1 MDHEN, CDR2 SYDVKM. The CDR3 is made up of 11 amino acids. Trimming took 2 bases from V and 11 from J, leaving 9 bases between them. The CDR3 DNA follows: TGTGCCAGCAGTTTAGGGACCAGGGCTTTCTTT. It codes for CASSLGTRAFF.

This clonotype was recorded many times. The V call is TRBV12-3 or TRBV12-4, the J call TRBJ1-6; 7 bases agree with TRBD1. This CDR3 has 14 amino acids. V lost 1 base to trimming and J lost 9 bases; unmatched junction nucleotides: 3. In DNA form, the CDR3 reads TGTGCCAGCAGTTTAGGGACAGGTCTTTCACCCCTCCACTTT. Its protein is CASSLGTGLSPLHF.

This clonotype was seen at least ten times. The chain joins TRBV12-3 or TRBV12-4 to TRBJ2-7; TRBD1 matches 9 bases. The CDR3 sequence is 14 residues long. V dropped 1 base and J dropped 3; count of bases not matched to a gene: 1. The CDR3 sequence is CASSLGDRDYEQYF. For the CDR3, the DNA is TGTGCCAGCAGTTTAGGGGACAGGGACTACGAGCAGTACTTC.

This clonotype was seen many times. The chain has TRBV20-1 and TRBJ2-5; 7 nucleotides align to TRBD2. V lost 4 bases, J lost 1 base, and 3 bases stayed unmatched. The CDR3 is made up of 13 amino acids. Germline CDR1 reads DFQATT; CDR2 reads SNEGSKA (reference sequence). CDR3 DNA: TGCAGTGCTACGGGCGGGGGCCAAGAGACCCAGTACTTC. The encoded protein is CSATGGGQETQYF.

There are a few counts of this clonotype. This chain joins TRBV12-3 or TRBV12-4 and TRBJ1-1; 8 bases align to TRBD1. The CDR3 loop spans 14 amino acids. V dropped 6 bases and J dropped 9; count of bases not matched to a gene: 12. The CDR3 bases are TGTGCCAGCAGCCCATCGGGACAGGATGAAAAAGCTTTCTTT. The encoded protein is CASSPSGQDEKAFF.

This clonotype showed up many times. V is TRBV7-9 and J is TRBJ1-3, with unresolved D. The germline CDR1 and CDR2 sequences are SEHNR and FQNEAQ (reference sequence). This CDR3 is 13 amino acids long. V was cut by 2 bases and J by 0 bases, with 2 bases left in between. The CDR3 is CASSLLSGNTIYF. CDR3 sequence (DNA): TGTGCCAGCAGCTTACTCTCTGGAAACACCATATATTTT.

The chain is built from TRBV7-2 and TRBJ2-5; 7 positions agree with TRBD2. The DNA end favors TRBJ2-1, so the J call may be wrong. This CDR3 contains 15 residues. CDR1 is SGHTA and CDR2 is FQGNSA in the germline V gene. The CDR3 DNA follows: TGTGCCAGCAGTTCCGGACTAGGCGTTGGTAATGAGCAGTTCTTC. Its translation is CASSSGLGVGNEQFF.

This clonotype has at least ten counts. The V gene is TRBV7-9, the J gene TRBJ1-6, with unresolved D. The length of the CDR3 is 18 residues. Germline values: CDR1 SEHNR, CDR2 FQNEAQ (reference sequence). V gave up 4 bases and J gave up 0 bases, with 16 bases separating them. The CDR3 coding sequence is TGTGCCAGCAGCTCGTACATACTGAGGAGCTCCTATAATTCACCCCTCCACTTT. Protein: CASSSYILRSSYNSPLHF.

This clonotype was picked up a small number of times. This CDR3 is CASSEVAYEQYF. CDR3 DNA sequence: TGTGCCAGCAGTGAAGTAGCGTACGAGCAGTACTTC. The chain couples TRBV2 to TRBJ2-7; D might be TRBD2 (5 bases). The CDR3 spans 12 residues. Germline CDR1 is SNHLY and CDR2 is FYNNEI. V was clipped by 1 base and J by 4 bases, with 5 bases between them.

The CDR3 region is CASSGLDENEAFF. In nucleotides, the CDR3 is TGCGCCAGCAGTGGACTGGACGAGAACGAAGCTTTCTTT. The J gene is TRBJ1-1, the V gene TRBV10-2, with D uncertain. The CDR3 covers 13 residues. CDR1 WSHSY and CDR2 SAAADI come from the germline V gene. The V and J ends lost 4 bases and 8 bases respectively, with 14 bases between them.

This clonotype showed up many times. V gene TRBV2 combines with J gene TRBJ1-2; D remains unclear. The germline V gene has CDR1 SNHLY and CDR2 FYNNEI. Trimming removed 3 bases at V and 4 bases at J, with 12 bases between. The length of the CDR3 is 14 residues. The CDR3 reads CASSDRKGFYGYTF. The CDR3 coding sequence is TGTGCCAGCAGTGACCGAAAAGGGTTCTATGGCTACACCTTC.

The chain combines TRBV6-5 with TRBJ2-2, with 11 bases aligning to TRBD1. The CDR3 contains 15 residues. The germline CDR1 and CDR2 sequences are MNHEY and SVGAGI. Trimming at V came to 6 bases and at J to 4 bases, leaving 4 bases not matched to a gene. The DNA of the CDR3 is TGTGCCAGCAGGCACGGGACAGGGGGCACCGGGGAGCTGTTTTTT. Protein: CASRHGTGGTGELFF.